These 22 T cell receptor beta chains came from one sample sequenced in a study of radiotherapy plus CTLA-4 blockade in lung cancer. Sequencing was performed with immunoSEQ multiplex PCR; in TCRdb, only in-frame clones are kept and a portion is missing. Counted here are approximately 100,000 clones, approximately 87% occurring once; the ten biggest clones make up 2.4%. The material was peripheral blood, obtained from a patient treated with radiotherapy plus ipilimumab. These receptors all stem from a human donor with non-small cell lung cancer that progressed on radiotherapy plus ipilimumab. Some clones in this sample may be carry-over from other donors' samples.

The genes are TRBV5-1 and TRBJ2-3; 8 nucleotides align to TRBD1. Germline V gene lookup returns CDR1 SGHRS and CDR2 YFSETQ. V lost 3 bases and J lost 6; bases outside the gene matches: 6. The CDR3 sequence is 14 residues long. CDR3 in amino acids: CASSWGQDSDTQYF. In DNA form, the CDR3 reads TGCGCCAGCAGCTGGGGACAGGATAGCGATACGCAGTATTTT.

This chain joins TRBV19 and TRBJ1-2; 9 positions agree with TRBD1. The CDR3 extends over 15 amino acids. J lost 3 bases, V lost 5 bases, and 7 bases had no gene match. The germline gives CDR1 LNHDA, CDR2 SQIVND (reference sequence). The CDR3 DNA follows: TGTGCCAGTAGTCCCGGGACAGGGTTTGACTATGGCTACACCTTC. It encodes CASSPGTGFDYGYTF.

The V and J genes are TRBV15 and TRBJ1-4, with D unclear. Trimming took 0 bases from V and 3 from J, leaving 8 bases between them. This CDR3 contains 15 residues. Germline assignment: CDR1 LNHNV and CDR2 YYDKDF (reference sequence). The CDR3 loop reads CATSRDKGANEKLFF. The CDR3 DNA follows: TGTGCCACCAGCAGAGATAAGGGAGCTAATGAAAAACTGTTTTTT.

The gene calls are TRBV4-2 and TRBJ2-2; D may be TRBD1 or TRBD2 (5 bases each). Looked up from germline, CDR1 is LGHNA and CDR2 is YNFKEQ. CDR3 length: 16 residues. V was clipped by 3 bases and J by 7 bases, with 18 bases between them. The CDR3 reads CASSHPMGQGVGELFF. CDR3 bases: TGTGCCAGCAGCCATCCGATGGGCCAGGGAGTCGGGGAGCTGTTTTTT.

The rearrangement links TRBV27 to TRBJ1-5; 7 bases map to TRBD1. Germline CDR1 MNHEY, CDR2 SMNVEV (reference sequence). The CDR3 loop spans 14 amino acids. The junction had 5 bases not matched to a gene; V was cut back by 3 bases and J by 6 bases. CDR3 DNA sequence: TGTGCCAGCAGTTTCTTGGCAGGGGGTCAGCCCCAGCATTTT. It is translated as CASSFLAGGQPQHF.

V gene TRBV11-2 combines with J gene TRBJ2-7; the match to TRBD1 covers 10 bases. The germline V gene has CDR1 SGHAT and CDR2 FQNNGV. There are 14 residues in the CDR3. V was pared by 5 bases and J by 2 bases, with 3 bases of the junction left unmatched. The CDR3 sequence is CASSPGTGAYEQYF. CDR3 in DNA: TGTGCCAGCAGCCCGGGGACAGGGGCCTACGAGCAGTACTTC.

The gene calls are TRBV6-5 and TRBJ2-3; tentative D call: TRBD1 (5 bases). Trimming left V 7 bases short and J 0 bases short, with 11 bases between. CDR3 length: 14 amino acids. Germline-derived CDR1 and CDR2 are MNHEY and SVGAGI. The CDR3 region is CASTTRQSTDTQYF. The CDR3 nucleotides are TGTGCCAGCACCACGCGACAGAGCACAGATACGCAGTATTTT.

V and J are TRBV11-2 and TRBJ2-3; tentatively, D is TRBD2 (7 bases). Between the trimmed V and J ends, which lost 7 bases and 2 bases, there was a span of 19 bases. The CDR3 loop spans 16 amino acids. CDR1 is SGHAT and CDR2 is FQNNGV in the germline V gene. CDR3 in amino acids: CASTKGGGWFTDTQYF. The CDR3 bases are TGTGCCAGCACTAAAGGGGGGGGCTGGTTCACAGATACGCAGTATTTT.

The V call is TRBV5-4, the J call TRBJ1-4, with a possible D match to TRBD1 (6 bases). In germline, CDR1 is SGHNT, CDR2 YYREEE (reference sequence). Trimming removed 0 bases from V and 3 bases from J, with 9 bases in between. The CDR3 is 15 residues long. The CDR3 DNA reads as TGTGCCAGCAGCTTGGGGGGGCTCGCTAATGAAAAACTGTTTTTT. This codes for CASSLGGLANEKLFF.

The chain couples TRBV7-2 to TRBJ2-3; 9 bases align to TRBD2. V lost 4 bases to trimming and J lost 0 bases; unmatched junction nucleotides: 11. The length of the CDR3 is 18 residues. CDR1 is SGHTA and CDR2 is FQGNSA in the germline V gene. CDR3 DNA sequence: TGTGCCAGCAGCTCCTATAGCGGGGGCCTGTTAAGCACAGATACGCAGTATTTT. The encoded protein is CASSSYSGGLLSTDTQYF.

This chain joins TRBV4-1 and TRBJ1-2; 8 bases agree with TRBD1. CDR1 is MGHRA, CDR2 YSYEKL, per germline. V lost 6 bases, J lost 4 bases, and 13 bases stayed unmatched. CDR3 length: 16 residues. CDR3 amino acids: CASRGNRGAVVYGYTF. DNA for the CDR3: TGCGCCAGCAGAGGTAACAGGGGGGCCGTCGTCTATGGCTACACCTTC.

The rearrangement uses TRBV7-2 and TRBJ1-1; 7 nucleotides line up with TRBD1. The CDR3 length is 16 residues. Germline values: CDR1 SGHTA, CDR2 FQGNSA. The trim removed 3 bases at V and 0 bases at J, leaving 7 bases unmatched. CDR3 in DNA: TGTGCCAGCAGCTTGTCTACGACAGGGTTGAACACTGAAGCTTTCTTT. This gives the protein CASSLSTTGLNTEAFF.

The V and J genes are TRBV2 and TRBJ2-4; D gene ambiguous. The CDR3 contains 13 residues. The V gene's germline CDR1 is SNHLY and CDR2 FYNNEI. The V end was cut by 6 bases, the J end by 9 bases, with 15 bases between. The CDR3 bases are TGTGCCAGCAGGGAACAGACTCCGAGCATTCAGTACTTC. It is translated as CASREQTPSIQYF.

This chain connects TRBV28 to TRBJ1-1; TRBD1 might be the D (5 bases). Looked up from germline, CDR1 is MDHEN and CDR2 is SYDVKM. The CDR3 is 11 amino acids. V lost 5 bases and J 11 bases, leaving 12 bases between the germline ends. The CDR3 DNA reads TGTGCCAGCAGTCCCCGACGGGGGGCTTTCTTT. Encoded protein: CASSPRRGAFF.

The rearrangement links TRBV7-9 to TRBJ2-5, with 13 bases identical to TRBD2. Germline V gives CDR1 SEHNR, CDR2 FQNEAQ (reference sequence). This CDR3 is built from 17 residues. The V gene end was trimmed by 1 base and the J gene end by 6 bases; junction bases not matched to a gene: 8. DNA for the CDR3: TGTGCCAGCAGCTTAGACCAACTAGCGGGGGGGCGGAAGACCCAGTACTTC. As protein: CASSLDQLAGGRKTQYF.

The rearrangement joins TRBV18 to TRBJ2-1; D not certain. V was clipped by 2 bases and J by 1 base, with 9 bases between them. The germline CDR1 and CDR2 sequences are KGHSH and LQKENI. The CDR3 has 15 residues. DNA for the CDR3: TGTGCCAGCTCACCAATCTCCTATTCCTACAATGAGCAGTTCTTC. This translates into CASSPISYSYNEQFF.

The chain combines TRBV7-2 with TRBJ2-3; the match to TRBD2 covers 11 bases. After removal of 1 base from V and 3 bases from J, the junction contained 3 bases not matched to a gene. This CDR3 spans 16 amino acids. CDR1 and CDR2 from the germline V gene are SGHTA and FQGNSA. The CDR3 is CASSLGLAGTTDTQYF. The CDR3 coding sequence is TGTGCCAGCAGCTTAGGACTAGCGGGGACTACAGATACGCAGTATTTT.

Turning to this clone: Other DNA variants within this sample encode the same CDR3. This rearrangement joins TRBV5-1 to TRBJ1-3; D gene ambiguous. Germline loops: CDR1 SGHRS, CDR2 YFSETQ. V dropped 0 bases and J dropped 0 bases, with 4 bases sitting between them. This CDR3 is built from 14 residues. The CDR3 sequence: CASSLGSSGNTIYF. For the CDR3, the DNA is TGCGCCAGCAGCTTGGGGAGCTCTGGAAACACCATATATTTT.

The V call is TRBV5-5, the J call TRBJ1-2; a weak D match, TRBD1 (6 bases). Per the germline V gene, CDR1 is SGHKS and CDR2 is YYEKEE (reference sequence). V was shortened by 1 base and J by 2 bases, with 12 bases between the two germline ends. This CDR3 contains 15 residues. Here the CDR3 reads CASSLYTGTNYGYTF. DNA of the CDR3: TGTGCCAGCAGCTTGTATACGGGGACAAACTATGGCTACACCTTC.

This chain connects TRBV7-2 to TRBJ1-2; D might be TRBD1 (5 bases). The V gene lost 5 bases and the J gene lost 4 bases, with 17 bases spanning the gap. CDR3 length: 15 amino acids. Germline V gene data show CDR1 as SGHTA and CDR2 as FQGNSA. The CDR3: CASSPEQDSIYGYTF. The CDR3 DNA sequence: TGTGCCAGCAGCCCGGAACAGGATTCGATCTATGGCTACACCTTC.

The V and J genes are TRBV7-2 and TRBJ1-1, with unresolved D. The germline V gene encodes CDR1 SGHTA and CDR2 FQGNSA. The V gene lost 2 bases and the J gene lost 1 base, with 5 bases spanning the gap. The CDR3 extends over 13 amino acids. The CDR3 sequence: CASSLYPNTEAFF. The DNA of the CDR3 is TGTGCCAGCAGCTTATACCCGAACACTGAAGCTTTCTTT.

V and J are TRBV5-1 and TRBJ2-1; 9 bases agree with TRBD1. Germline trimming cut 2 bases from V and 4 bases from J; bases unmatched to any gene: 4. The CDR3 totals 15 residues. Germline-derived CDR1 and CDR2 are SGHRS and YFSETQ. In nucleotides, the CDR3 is TGCGCCAGCAGCTTAGGGACAGGGCAGTACAATGAGCAGTTCTTC. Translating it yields CASSLGTGQYNEQFF.